This T cell receptor (beta chain) is from a study of T cell repertoires in cytomegalovirus infection. The wider study: CMV epitopes in the study were HLA-C-restricted (recently identified) and HLA-B-restricted (well studied). Indications of both CMV infection and matching HLA type were provided by public TCR beta signatures.

Overall study results and limits: Summed frequency of public TCR beta families distinguished CMV carriers with the relevant HLA. The ex vivo response was dominated by HLA-C-restricted CMV-specific TCR beta clonotypes.

This CDR3 comprises 15 residues. CDR1 is KGHSH, CDR2 LQKENI, per germline. Trimming stripped 3 bases from V and 4 bases from J, with 12 bases between. Each CDR3 protein gets one entry after TCRdb re-called the reads with MiXCR. The repertoire has around 570,000 distinct CDR3 sequences, just under 40% of them found once; the top ten carry 48%. As concerns this clonotype: What it binds is unknown.

This sequence was found in a human donor in good health (CMV status not recorded). Some clones in this sample may be carry-over from other donors' samples. This material consisted of cultured PBMCs, taken from culture after CMV antigen stimulation. The J gene is TRBJ1-4, the V gene TRBV18; D perhaps matches TRBD1 (5 bases). This CDR3 is CASSPLSGDNEKLFF. The CDR3 coding sequence is TGTGCCAGCTCACCCCTCTCGGGGGATAATGAAAAACTGTTTTTT.